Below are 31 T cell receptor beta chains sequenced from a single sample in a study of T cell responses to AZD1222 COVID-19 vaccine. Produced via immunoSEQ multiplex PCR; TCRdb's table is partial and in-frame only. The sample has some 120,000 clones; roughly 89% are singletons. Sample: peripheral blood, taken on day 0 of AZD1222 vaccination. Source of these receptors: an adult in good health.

The CDR3 spells CASSSVDSLVGNTQYF. CDR3 nucleotide sequence: TGTGCCAGCAGCTCAGTCGACAGCCTGGTGGGAAATACGCAGTATTTT. The gene calls are TRBV7-9 and TRBJ2-3; D may be TRBD1 (5 bases). CDR1 is SEHNR and CDR2 is FQNEAQ in the germline V gene (reference sequence). This CDR3 spans 16 amino acids. The V end lost 4 bases, the J end lost 7 bases, and 21 bases lay between the germline ends.

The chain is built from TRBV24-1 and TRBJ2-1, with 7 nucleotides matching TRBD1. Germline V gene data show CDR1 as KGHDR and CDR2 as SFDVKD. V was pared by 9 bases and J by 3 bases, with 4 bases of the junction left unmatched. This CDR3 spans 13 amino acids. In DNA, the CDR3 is TGTGCCACCGGGACAGCCCTCTACAATGAGCAGTTCTTC. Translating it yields CATGTALYNEQFF.

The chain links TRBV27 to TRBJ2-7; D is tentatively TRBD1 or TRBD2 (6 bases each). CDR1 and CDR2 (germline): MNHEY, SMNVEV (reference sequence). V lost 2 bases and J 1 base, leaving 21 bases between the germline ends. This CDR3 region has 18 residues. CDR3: CASSLRPRGRVGSYEQYF. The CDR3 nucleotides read TGTGCCAGCAGTTTACGTCCCCGGGGGCGAGTGGGGTCCTACGAGCAGTACTTC.

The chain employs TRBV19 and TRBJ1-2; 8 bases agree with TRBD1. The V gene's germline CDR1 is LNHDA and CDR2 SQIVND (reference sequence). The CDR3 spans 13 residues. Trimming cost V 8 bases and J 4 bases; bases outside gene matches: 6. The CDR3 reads CASAPGQVYGYTF. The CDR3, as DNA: TGTGCCAGTGCACCGGGACAGGTCTATGGCTACACCTTC.

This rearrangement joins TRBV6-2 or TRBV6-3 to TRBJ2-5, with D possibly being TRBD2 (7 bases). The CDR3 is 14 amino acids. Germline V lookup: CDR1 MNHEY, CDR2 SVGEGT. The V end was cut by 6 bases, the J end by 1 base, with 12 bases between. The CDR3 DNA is TGTGCCAGCAGCCAAGGGGGGGCCCAAGAGACCCAGTACTTC. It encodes CASSQGGAQETQYF.

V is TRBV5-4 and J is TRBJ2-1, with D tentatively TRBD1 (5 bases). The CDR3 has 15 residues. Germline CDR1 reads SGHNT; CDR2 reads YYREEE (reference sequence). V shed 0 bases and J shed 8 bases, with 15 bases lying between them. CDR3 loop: CASSLGGQLLDEQFF. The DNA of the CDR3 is TGTGCCAGCAGCTTGGGGGGCCAACTCCTCGATGAGCAGTTCTTC.

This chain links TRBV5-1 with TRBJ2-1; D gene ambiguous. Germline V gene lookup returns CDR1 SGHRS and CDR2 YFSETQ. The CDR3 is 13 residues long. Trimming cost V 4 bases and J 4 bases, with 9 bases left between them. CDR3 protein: CASSASEYNEQFF. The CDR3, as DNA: TGCGCCAGCAGCGCGTCAGAGTACAATGAGCAGTTCTTC.

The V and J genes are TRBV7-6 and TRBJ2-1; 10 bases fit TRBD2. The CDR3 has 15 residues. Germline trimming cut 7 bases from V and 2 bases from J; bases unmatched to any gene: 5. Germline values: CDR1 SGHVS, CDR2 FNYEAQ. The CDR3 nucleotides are TGTGCCAGCACAGCAAGCGGGGGGGCCTACAATGAGCAGTTCTTC. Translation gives CASTASGGAYNEQFF.

CDR3 protein: CASRAGRGSSPLHF. The DNA of the CDR3 is TGTGCCAGTAGGGCCGGCAGGGGAAGCTCACCCCTCCACTTT. The chain links TRBV19 to TRBJ1-6; maybe TRBD1 (6 bases). Trimming cost V 6 bases and J 10 bases, with 16 bases left between them. The CDR3 spans 14 residues. The germline CDR1 and CDR2 sequences are LNHDA and SQIVND (reference sequence).

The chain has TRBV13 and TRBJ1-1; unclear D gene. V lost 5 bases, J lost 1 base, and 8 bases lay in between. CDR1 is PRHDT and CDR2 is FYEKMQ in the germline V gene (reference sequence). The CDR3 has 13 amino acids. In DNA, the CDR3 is TGTGCCAGCAGCCTTACACAGAACACTGAAGCTTTCTTT. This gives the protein CASSLTQNTEAFF.

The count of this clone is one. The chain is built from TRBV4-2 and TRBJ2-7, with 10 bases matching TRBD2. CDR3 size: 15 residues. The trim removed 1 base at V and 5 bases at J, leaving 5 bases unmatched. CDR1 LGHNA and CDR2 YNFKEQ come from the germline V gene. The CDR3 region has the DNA TGTGCCAGCAGCCAAGGTCCTAGCGGGGGTCACGAGCAGTACTTC. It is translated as CASSQGPSGGHEQYF.

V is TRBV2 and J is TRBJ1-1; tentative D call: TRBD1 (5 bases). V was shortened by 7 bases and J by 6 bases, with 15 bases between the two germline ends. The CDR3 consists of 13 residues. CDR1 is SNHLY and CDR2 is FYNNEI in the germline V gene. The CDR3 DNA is TGTGCCAGCACCGACGGGGGGTTTGCTGAAGCTTTCTTT. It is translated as CASTDGGFAEAFF.

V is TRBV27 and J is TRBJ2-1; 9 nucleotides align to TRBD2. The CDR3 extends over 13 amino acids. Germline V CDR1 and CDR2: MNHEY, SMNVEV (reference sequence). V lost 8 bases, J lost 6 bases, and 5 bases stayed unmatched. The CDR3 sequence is CASGLAPGNEQFF. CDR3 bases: TGTGCCAGCGGACTAGCGCCTGGCAATGAGCAGTTCTTC.

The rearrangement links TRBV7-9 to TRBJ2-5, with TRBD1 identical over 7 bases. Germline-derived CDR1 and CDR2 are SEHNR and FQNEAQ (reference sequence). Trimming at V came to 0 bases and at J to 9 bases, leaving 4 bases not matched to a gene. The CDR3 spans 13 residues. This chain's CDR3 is CASSLAGGHSQYF. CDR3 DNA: TGTGCCAGCAGCTTAGCAGGGGGCCATTCCCAGTACTTC.

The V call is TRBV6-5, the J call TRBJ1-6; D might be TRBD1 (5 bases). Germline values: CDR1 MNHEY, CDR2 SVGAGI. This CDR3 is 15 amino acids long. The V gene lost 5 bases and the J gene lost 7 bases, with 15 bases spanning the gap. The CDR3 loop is CASSPRGGSNSPLHF. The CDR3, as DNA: TGTGCCAGCAGTCCCCGGGGCGGGTCCAATTCACCCCTCCACTTT.

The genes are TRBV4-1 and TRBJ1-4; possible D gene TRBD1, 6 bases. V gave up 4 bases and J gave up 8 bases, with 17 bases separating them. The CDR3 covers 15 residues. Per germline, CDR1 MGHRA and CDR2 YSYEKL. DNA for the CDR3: TGCGCCAGCAGCCGAGGGACATCAACTGAGGAAAAACTGTTTTTT. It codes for CASSRGTSTEEKLFF.

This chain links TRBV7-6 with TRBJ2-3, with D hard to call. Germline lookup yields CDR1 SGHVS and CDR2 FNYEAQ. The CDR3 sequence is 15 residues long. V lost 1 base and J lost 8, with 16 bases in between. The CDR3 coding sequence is TGTGCCAGCAGCTTAGTTGTTGAAGCAGTCGGTACGCAGTATTTT. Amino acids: CASSLVVEAVGTQYF.

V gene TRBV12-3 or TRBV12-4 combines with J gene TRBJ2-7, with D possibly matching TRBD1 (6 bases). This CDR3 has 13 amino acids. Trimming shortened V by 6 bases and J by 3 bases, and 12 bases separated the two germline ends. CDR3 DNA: TGTGCCAGCAGAACGACAGGCCGCTACGAGCAGTACTTC. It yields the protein CASRTTGRYEQYF.

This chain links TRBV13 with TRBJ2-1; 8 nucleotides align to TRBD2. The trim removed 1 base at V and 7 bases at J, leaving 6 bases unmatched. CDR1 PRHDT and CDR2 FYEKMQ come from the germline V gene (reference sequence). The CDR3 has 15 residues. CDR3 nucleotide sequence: TGTGCCAGCAGCTTAGAGGGCGGGGGGTCGAATGAGCAGTTCTTC. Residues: CASSLEGGGSNEQFF.

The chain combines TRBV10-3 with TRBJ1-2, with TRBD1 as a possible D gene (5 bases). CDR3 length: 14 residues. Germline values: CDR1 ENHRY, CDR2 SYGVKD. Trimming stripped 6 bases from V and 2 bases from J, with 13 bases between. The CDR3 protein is CAISTGTNNYGYTF. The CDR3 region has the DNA TGTGCCATCAGCACCGGGACGAACAACTATGGCTACACCTTC.

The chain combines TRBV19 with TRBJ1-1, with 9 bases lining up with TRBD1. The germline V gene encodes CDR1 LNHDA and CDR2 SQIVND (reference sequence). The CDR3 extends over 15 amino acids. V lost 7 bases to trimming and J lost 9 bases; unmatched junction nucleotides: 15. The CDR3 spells CASTPGGTGTLQAFF. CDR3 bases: TGTGCCAGTACCCCTGGGGGGACAGGGACCTTGCAAGCTTTCTTT.

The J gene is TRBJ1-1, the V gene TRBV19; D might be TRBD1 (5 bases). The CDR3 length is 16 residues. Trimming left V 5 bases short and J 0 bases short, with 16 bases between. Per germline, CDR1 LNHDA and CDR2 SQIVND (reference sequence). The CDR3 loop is CASSRWEAGLNTEAFF. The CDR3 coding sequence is TGTGCCAGTAGTCGCTGGGAAGCAGGGCTGAACACTGAAGCTTTCTTT.

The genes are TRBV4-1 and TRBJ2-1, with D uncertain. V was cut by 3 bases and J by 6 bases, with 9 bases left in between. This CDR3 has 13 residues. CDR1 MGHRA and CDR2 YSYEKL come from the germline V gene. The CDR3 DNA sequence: TGCGCCAGCAGCCATTTGGTGCTCAATGAGCAGTTCTTC. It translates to CASSHLVLNEQFF.

CDR3 nucleotide sequence: TGTGCCAGCAGCTTGGTGGCAGGGGGCATGTATGAGCAGTTCTTC. Translated, it gives CASSLVAGGMYEQFF. The chain couples TRBV5-5 to TRBJ2-1; TRBD1 aligns across 8 bases. The CDR3 runs 15 residues. Trimming removed 0 bases from V and 8 bases from J; junction bases left unmatched: 7. The germline V gene has CDR1 SGHKS and CDR2 YYEKEE (reference sequence).

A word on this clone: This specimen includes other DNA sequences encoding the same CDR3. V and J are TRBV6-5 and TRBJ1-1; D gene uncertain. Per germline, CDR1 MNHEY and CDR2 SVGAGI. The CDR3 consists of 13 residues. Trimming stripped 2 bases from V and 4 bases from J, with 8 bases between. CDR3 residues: CASSYRRGTEAFF. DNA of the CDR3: TGTGCCAGCAGTTACCGCCGGGGCACTGAAGCTTTCTTT.

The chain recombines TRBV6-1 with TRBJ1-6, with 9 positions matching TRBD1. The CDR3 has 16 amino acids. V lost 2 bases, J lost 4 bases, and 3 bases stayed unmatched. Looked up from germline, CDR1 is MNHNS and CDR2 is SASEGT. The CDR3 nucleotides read TGTGCCAGCAGTGAATGGACAGGGGAGTATAATTCACCCCTCCACTTT. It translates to CASSEWTGEYNSPLHF.

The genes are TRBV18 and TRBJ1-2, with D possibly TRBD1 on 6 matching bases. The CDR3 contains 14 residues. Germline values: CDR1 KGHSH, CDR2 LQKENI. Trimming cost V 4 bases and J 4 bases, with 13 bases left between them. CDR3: CASSRAGALYGYTF. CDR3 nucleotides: TGTGCCAGCTCACGGGCAGGGGCCCTCTATGGCTACACCTTC.

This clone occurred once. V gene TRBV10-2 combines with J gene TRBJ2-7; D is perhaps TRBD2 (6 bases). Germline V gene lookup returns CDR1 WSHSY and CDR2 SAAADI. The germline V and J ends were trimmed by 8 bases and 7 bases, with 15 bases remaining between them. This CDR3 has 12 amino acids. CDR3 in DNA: TGCGCCAGCTGGGACGGGAGCCGGGAGCAGTACTTC. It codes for CASWDGSREQYF.

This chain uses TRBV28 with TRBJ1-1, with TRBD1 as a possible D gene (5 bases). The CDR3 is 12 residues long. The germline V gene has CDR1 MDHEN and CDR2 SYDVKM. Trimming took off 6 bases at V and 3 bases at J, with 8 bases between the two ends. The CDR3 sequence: CASRLGHTEAFF. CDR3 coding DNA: TGTGCCAGCAGATTGGGGCACACTGAAGCTTTCTTT.

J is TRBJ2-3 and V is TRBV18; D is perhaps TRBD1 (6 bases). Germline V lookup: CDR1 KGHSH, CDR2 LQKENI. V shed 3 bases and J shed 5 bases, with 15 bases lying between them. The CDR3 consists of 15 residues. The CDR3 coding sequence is TGTGCCAGCTCACCCCAACAGGGAAGGGAAGATACGCAGTATTTT. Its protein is CASSPQQGREDTQYF.

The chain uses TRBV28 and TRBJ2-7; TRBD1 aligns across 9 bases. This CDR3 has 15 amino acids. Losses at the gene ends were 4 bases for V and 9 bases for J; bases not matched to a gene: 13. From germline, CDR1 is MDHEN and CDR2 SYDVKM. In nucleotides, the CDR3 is TGTGCCAGCAGTTCGGACGGCCGGGACAGGGAACGGCAGTACTTC. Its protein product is CASSSDGRDRERQYF.